This TCR beta chain is drawn from a study of CD8+CD57+ T cells in acquired aplastic anemia. In patients chosen for sequencing, flow cytometry had shown CD8+CD57+ cell expansion. Researchers report that bead enrichment of CD8+CD57+ cells delivered a mean 1.6 ug DNA. Study findings and constraints: Among patients, CD8+CD57+ cells displayed less diversity than the total CD4+ and CD8+ pools did. Patients and controls shared 25 to 35 CD8+ CDR3 sequences, highly expressed in patients.

Profiles of TCR beta VDJ and CDR3 were generated from a genomic DNA template. TCRdb analysed the reads with MiXCR anew, one entry per CDR3 protein. This table holds approximately 21,000 distinct CDR3 sequences, 40% found once. Trimming took 0 bases from V and 0 from J, leaving 7 bases between them. From germline, CDR1 is DFQATT and CDR2 SNEGSKA (reference sequence). This CDR3 is 14 amino acids long. This clonotype was counted many times. The antigen is not known. The specimen sequenced was CD8+CD57+ T cells sorted from PBMCs. Subset of the sample: bead-enriched CD8+CD57+ effector memory T cells from SAA patients. This sequence was found in a human donor with aplastic anemia. This chain connects TRBV20-1 to TRBJ2-3; the D call may be TRBD1 or TRBD2 (5 bases each). CDR3 coding DNA: TGCAGTGCTAGAGATGGGGGAAGCACAGATACGCAGTATTTT. It is translated as CSARDGGSTDTQYF.